Below are 17 T cell receptor beta chains sequenced from a single sample in a study of T cell repertoires in aging, cancer and after chemotherapy (dated by TCRdb to the late 2010s). Data came from an Illumina MiSeq. Using a mixed TRB-A/B primer pool, multiplex touch-down PCR amplified rearranged TRB sequences covering the V, D and J segments. The raw public data were reprocessed by TCRdb itself: fastp quality trimming at Q25, MiXCR clonotype calling, in-frame beta chains only. Identical CDR3 proteins give one entry, which carries the most common genes and DNA. The sample table holds 9,500 to 12,000 distinct CDR3 sequences, of which roughly 39% were seen once. The top ten hold approximately 8.2% of the sample. TCR beta rearrangements were amplified from genomic DNA extracted from peripheral blood rather than from sorted cells or RNA. Source material: blood. Receptors were obtained from a human donor in good health.

A few counts support this clonotype. V usage is TRBV29-1 and J usage is TRBJ2-7; 10 bases fit TRBD1. The CDR3 contains 14 residues. J gave up 1 base and V 4 bases, and 4 bases lay outside the gene matches. In germline, CDR1 is SQVTM, CDR2 ANQGSEA. The CDR3, as DNA: TGCAGCGTTGCCCGGACAGGGGGATCCTACGAGCAGTACTTC. It specifies CSVARTGGSYEQYF.

The chain is built from TRBV30 and TRBJ2-1; possible D gene TRBD2, 6 bases. CDR1 and CDR2 (germline): GTSNPN, SVGIG (reference sequence). CDR3 length equals 13 residues. The V end lost 0 bases, the J end lost 7 bases, and 10 bases lay between the germline ends. This CDR3 is CAWSVQGGNEQFF. The CDR3 bases are TGTGCCTGGAGTGTACAAGGAGGGAATGAGCAGTTCTTC.

By proportion, this clonotype is medium-sized. The CDR3 region has the DNA TGCAGCGTCGCACCGGGACCGGGCAATCAGCCCCAGCATTTT. Translating it yields CSVAPGPGNQPQHF. The chain combines TRBV29-1 with TRBJ1-5; TRBD1 is a possible D gene (5 bases). There are 14 residues in the CDR3. V lost 6 bases, J lost 2 bases, and 14 bases lay in between. Looked up from germline, CDR1 is SQVTM and CDR2 is ANQGSEA.

This clonotype came up a few times. The V and J genes are TRBV11-1 and TRBJ2-3; D remains ambiguous. The germline CDR1 and CDR2 sequences are SGHAT and FQDESV (reference sequence). Trimming cost V 1 base and J 2 bases, with 22 bases left between them. The CDR3 length is 19 residues. The CDR3 DNA is TGTGCCAGCAGCTTAGGTCGCGTAAGGGCCCTTGTGGACACAGATACGCAGTATTTT. Translated, it gives CASSLGRVRALVDTDTQYF.

The chain uses TRBV6-5 and TRBJ2-1; D unclear. This CDR3 contains 12 residues. From germline, CDR1 is MNHEY and CDR2 SVGAGI. The V and J ends lost 6 bases and 5 bases respectively, with 8 bases between them. The CDR3 nucleotides read TGTGCCAGCAGCCAGGACCACAATGAGCAGTTCTTC. Translated, it gives CASSQDHNEQFF.

This clonotype showed up just once. The V and J genes are TRBV15 and TRBJ2-1, with D uncertain. The length of the CDR3 is 18 residues. V lost 4 bases and J 1 base, leaving 20 bases between the germline ends. Germline V gives CDR1 LNHNV, CDR2 YYDKDF (reference sequence). In nucleotides, the CDR3 is TGTGCCACCAGCAATCCAGTAAGTCCCCCGGTATCCTACAATGAGCAGTTCTTC. Translation gives CATSNPVSPPVSYNEQFF. Full variable domain (outside the CDR3, taken from reference TRBV15 and TRBJ2-1): DAMVIQNPRYQVTQFGKPVTLSCSQTLNHNVMYWYQQKSSQAPKLLFHYYDKDFNNEADTPDNFQSRRPNTSFCFLDIRSPGLGDTAMYLCATSNPVSPPVSYNEQFFGPGTRLTVL.

The table lists this clonotype with a few counts. The chain carries TRBV18 and TRBJ2-7; D is perhaps TRBD2 (6 bases). The CDR3 spans 13 residues. V gave up 6 bases and J gave up 5 bases, with 14 bases separating them. Germline assignment: CDR1 KGHSH and CDR2 LQKENI. The CDR3 protein is CASSPGTGDEQYF. The CDR3 nucleotides are TGTGCCAGCTCGCCGGGCACGGGGGACGAGCAGTACTTC. Looking up the rest from reference TRBV18 and TRBJ2-7 gives the full variable domain: NAGVMQNPRHLVRRRGQEARLRCSPMKGHSHVYWYRQLPEEGLKFMVYLQKENIIDESGMPKERFSAEFPKEGPSILRIQQVVRGDSAAYFCASSPGTGDEQYFGPGTRLTVT.

The rearrangement links TRBV6-1 to TRBJ2-7; 7 bases are shared with TRBD1. V shed 3 bases, J shed 7 bases, and the junction held 15 bases outside the gene matches. There are 16 residues in the CDR3. CDR1 and CDR2 (germline): MNHNS, SASEGT. CDR3 DNA: TGTGCCAGCAGTGAGACCAGGGGGTACGTCCTACTTGAGCAGTACTTC. This gives the protein CASSETRGYVLLEQYF.

This clonotype was found once. The CDR3 DNA reads as TGTGCCAGCAGCAGTTACCTGGAGCAGTTCTTC. This codes for CASSSYLEQFF. The chain has TRBV12-3 or TRBV12-4 and TRBJ2-1; D remains ambiguous. The CDR3 has 11 amino acids. With 6 bases removed from V and 10 bases from J, the gap between germline ends came to 10 bases.

This clonotype was found a few times. The CDR3 region has the DNA TGTGCCGGAGGGATACCCGGCACAGATACGCAGTATTTT. This gives the protein CAGGIPGTDTQYF. The V gene is TRBV6-5, the J gene TRBJ2-3, with D maybe TRBD2 (6 bases). This CDR3 spans 13 amino acids. V gave up 11 bases and J gave up 1 base, with 13 bases separating them. The germline CDR1 and CDR2 sequences are MNHEY and SVGAGI.

Judged by abundance, this clonotype is medium-sized. J is TRBJ2-6 and V is TRBV6-5; weak D call: TRBD1 (6 bases). Germline V gene sequence: CDR1 MNHEY, CDR2 SVGAGI. Trimming removed 4 bases at V and 1 base at J, with 14 bases between. The CDR3 extends over 17 amino acids. The CDR3, as DNA: TGTGCCAGCAGTTCCTCGGTGGGGGCGTCTGGGGCCAACGTCCTGACTTTC. Its translation: CASSSSVGASGANVLTF.

This clonotype was counted between two and nine times. The rearrangement links TRBV6-5 to TRBJ2-7; no reliable D call. Germline-derived CDR1 and CDR2 are MNHEY and SVGAGI. With 2 bases removed from V and 6 bases from J, the gap between germline ends came to 8 bases. The CDR3 runs to 12 residues. The CDR3 region is CASSYGSSEQYF. The CDR3 DNA is TGTGCCAGCAGTTACGGTAGTTCCGAGCAGTACTTC.

J is TRBJ2-7 and V is TRBV27; 7 nucleotides agree with TRBD1. CDR3 size: 17 residues. The junction had 15 bases not matched to a gene; V was cut back by 6 bases and J by 1 base. The V gene's germline CDR1 is MNHEY and CDR2 SMNVEV (reference sequence). DNA of the CDR3: TGTGCCAGCAGCAAGACAGGGTTGGCTAGTCAATCCTACGAGCAGTACTTC. It translates to CASSKTGLASQSYEQYF.

The chain has TRBV27 and TRBJ2-3; D possibly corresponds to TRBD1 (6 bases). Trimming removed 5 bases from V and 1 base from J, with 16 bases in between. Germline V gene data show CDR1 as MNHEY and CDR2 as SMNVEV (reference sequence). CDR3 length: 16 amino acids. The CDR3 region is CASSPGVPSRTDTQYF. As DNA, the CDR3 is TGTGCCAGCAGTCCAGGGGTCCCCTCACGCACAGATACGCAGTATTTT.

This clonotype was observed a few times. The chain carries TRBV27 and TRBJ2-7, with 12 bases matching TRBD2. Germline V lookup: CDR1 MNHEY, CDR2 SMNVEV (reference sequence). V shed 3 bases, J shed 3 bases, and the junction held 9 bases outside the gene matches. CDR3 length: 17 amino acids. CDR3 amino acids: CASSFTLAGGPHYEQYF. DNA for the CDR3: TGTGCCAGCAGTTTTACCCTAGCGGGAGGGCCCCACTACGAGCAGTACTTC.

The rearrangement links TRBV12-3 or TRBV12-4 to TRBJ1-5, with D unclear. The CDR3 sequence is 15 residues long. V dropped 4 bases and J dropped 3 bases, with 13 bases sitting between them. The CDR3, as DNA: TGTGCCAGCAGTTCCGACGTGTCTAACAATCAGCCCCAGCATTTT. As protein: CASSSDVSNNQPQHF.

Comments on this clonotype: At one of its ends the junction is not consistent with the germline gene, which may arise from a read error. This rearrangement joins TRBV5-6 to TRBJ2-5; D not resolved. This CDR3 has 13 amino acids. Germline-derived CDR1 and CDR2 are SGHDT and YYEEEE. The CDR3 coding sequence is TGCGCCAGCAGCTTCCTAGAATGGGAGACCCAGTACTTC. This sequence encodes CASSFLEWETQYF.